The rows below give T cell receptor beta chains drawn from one sample of a study of vaccination and CD4 T cells after COVID-19. These TCRs are of unknown antigen specificity. TCRdb reprocessed the PCR reads with MiXCR, giving one entry per CDR3 protein. The table lists about 21,000 distinct CDR3 sequences, under 60% of them singletons. Sequencing was performed on CD4+ T cells from blood, cultured in vitro. These receptor sequences come from a human donor who had recovered from COVID-19. Each CDR3 is given with its conserved first and last residue. The D gene is left open where the match is weak. Size is stated for part of the rows, as once, few or many counts, or as a class when the clone is expanded.

v_gene	d_gene	abundance	j_gene	CDR3aa	CDR3nt
TRBV2	NA	NA	TRBJ2-3	CASSPRAGGTDTQYF	TGTGCCAGCAGCCCTCGGGCAGGGGGCACAGATACGCAGTATTTT
TRBV2	NA	NA	TRBJ2-5	CASSERWARRETQYF	TGTGCCAGCAGTGAACGATGGGCCAGAAGAGAGACCCAGTACTTC
TRBV7-8	NA	once	TRBJ1-4	CASSSQGGGGEKLFF	TGTGCCAGCAGCTCACAGGGAGGGGGAGGGGAAAAACTGTTTTTT
TRBV19	NA	once	TRBJ1-5	CASSIDRWVEGSNQPQHF	TGTGCCAGTAGTATAGATCGATGGGTGGAGGGTAGCAATCAGCCCCAGCATTTT
TRBV7-2	TRBD2	NA	TRBJ2-3	CASSLAPAGSTDTQYF	TGTGCCAGCAGCTTAGCCCCAGCGGGGAGCACAGATACGCAGTATTTT
TRBV20-1	TRBD1	NA	TRBJ2-3	CSANTGTVADTQYF	TGCAGTGCTAATACCGGGACAGTGGCAGATACGCAGTATTTT
TRBV6-5	NA	NA	TRBJ1-1	CASSYSFPGRLNTEAFF	TGTGCCAGCAGTTACTCTTTTCCGGGACGCCTGAACACTGAAGCTTTCTTT
TRBV27	TRBD1	NA	TRBJ1-2	CASSLMQGGSSNYGYTF	TGTGCCAGCAGTTTAATGCAGGGGGGCTCCTCTAACTATGGCTACACCTTC
TRBV27	NA	few	TRBJ1-5	CASRPLHTNQPQHF	TGTGCCAGCCGTCCCCTACACACGAATCAGCCCCAGCATTTT
TRBV20-1	NA	NA	TRBJ2-5	CSARSGETQYF	TGCAGTGCGAGATCGGGCGAGACCCAGTACTTC
TRBV2	NA	few	TRBJ2-1	CASSEGRGVGQFF	TGTGCCAGCAGTGAAGGTAGGGGCGTGGGGCAGTTCTTC
TRBV24-1	NA	few	TRBJ2-7	CATSDLQGYEQYF	TGTGCCACCAGTGACCTTCAGGGTTACGAGCAGTACTTC
TRBV7-6	NA	NA	TRBJ2-2	CASSLPRESGELFF	TGTGCCAGCAGCTTACCTAGGGAGAGCGGGGAGCTGTTTTTT
TRBV18	TRBD2	NA	TRBJ2-1	CASSPTTSGNEQFF	TGTGCCAGCTCACCAACCACTAGCGGGAATGAGCAGTTCTTC
TRBV27	NA	NA	TRBJ2-1	CASSPPSYNEQFF	TGTGCCAGCAGCCCCCCGTCTTACAATGAGCAGTTCTTC
TRBV7-6	NA	NA	TRBJ2-7	CASSISGQVVEQYF	TGTGCCAGCAGCATATCCGGGCAGGTAGTCGAGCAGTACTTC
TRBV20-1	NA	few	TRBJ2-7	CSAMKGAGNEQYF	TGCAGTGCTATGAAGGGCGCCGGGAACGAGCAGTACTTC
TRBV6-1	TRBD2	NA	TRBJ2-7	CASSVAGVPMREQYF	TGTGCCAGCAGTGTAGCGGGAGTTCCCATGCGCGAGCAGTACTTC
TRBV20-1	TRBD1	NA	TRBJ1-2	CSARDIGGQGFYGYTF	TGCAGTGCTAGAGATATAGGGGGACAGGGCTTTTATGGCTACACCTTC
TRBV20-1	TRBD2	NA	TRBJ2-2	CSAPSGRMNTGELFF	TGCAGTGCTCCTAGCGGGAGGATGAACACCGGGGAGCTGTTTTTT
TRBV5-4	NA	few	TRBJ1-4	CASSPSGGGSGEKLFF	TGTGCCAGCAGCCCATCCGGGGGGGGAAGCGGTGAAAAACTGTTTTTT
TRBV20-1	NA	NA	TRBJ2-3	CSARDGASGTDTQYF	TGCAGTGCTAGAGATGGGGCTAGCGGCACAGATACGCAGTATTTT
TRBV20-1	TRBD1	once	TRBJ2-7	CSAYSGGQGGEQYF	TGCAGTGCTTACTCGGGAGGACAGGGGGGCGAGCAGTACTTC
TRBV7-2	NA	NA	TRBJ2-5	CASSLWTGETQYF	TGTGCCAGCAGCTTATGGACGGGGGAGACCCAGTACTTC
TRBV21-1	NA	few	TRBJ2-2	CASSKDDRSPGELFF	TGTGCCAGCAGCAAAGACGACAGAAGCCCCGGGGAGCTGTTTTTT
TRBV27	NA	few	TRBJ2-1	CASSTQTLYNEQFF	TGTGCCAGCAGTACCCAAACCCTATACAATGAGCAGTTCTTC
TRBV28	NA	few	TRBJ1-2	CASSQVGYGYTF	TGTGCCAGCAGCCAGGTCGGCTATGGCTACACCTTC
TRBV5-5	TRBD1	NA	TRBJ2-2	CASSLVEGAVDTGELFF	TGTGCCAGCAGCCTTGTCGAGGGGGCGGTGGACACCGGGGAGCTGTTTTTT
TRBV6-2/TRBV6-3	NA	few	TRBJ2-5	CASSSPGRLETQYF	TGTGCCAGCAGTTCCCCGGGACGTTTAGAGACCCAGTACTTC
TRBV7-9	NA	few	TRBJ1-1	CASLLNTEAFF	TGTGCCAGCTTACTGAACACTGAAGCTTTCTTT
TRBV5-1	NA	NA	TRBJ1-2	CASSLGEGTYGYTF	TGCGCCAGCAGCTTGGGTGAGGGGACCTATGGCTACACCTTC
TRBV28	TRBD1	NA	TRBJ1-1	CASRSNRGEAFF	TGTGCCAGCAGGTCTAACAGGGGGGAAGCTTTCTTT
TRBV30	NA	NA	TRBJ1-2	CAWSSQGATLGYTF	TGTGCCTGGAGTTCCCAGGGAGCAACATTAGGCTACACCTTC
TRBV6-5	NA	NA	TRBJ2-7	CASSFDASSYEQYF	TGTGCCAGCAGTTTCGACGCGAGCTCCTACGAGCAGTACTTC
TRBV15	TRBD1	NA	TRBJ2-2	CAMRDRGRWTGELFF	TGTGCCATGCGGGACAGGGGTAGGTGGACCGGGGAGCTGTTTTTT
TRBV7-9	NA	few	TRBJ2-5	CASSSGAGETQYF	TGTGCCAGCAGCTCCGGGGCGGGAGAGACCCAGTACTTC
TRBV2	NA	few	TRBJ1-5	CASTLDSNQPQHF	TGTGCCAGCACCCTTGATAGCAATCAGCCCCAGCATTTT